The T cell receptor beta chain under discussion was sequenced for a study of PD-L1 blockade in urothelial cancer. Time point in this sample: pretreatment peripheral blood. The CDR3 has 13 residues. V was trimmed by 2 bases and J by 4 bases, leaving 7 bases between them. Germline V gene sequence: CDR1 MNHEY, CDR2 SVGAGI. Libraries were prepared by immunoSEQ multiplex PCR; TCRdb keeps only in-frame clonotypes and omits some of them. This sample has 45,000 to 50,000 clones, with 60% to 85% found just once. The clonotype originates from a man between 65 and 85 years old with urothelial cancer. The source was PBMCs, collected around atezolizumab (anti-PD-L1) treatment. The rearrangement joins TRBV6-5 to TRBJ2-3; D may be TRBD2 (5 bases). CDR3 residues: CASSYTRPDTQYF. The CDR3 DNA reads as TGTGCCAGCAGTTACACTAGGCCAGATACGCAGTATTTT.